This TCR beta chain was captured in a study of early T cells in non-severe SARS-CoV-2 infection. A note on this clonotype: The antigen is not known.

Germline values: CDR1 SGHTA, CDR2 FQGNSA. The CDR3 length is 13 residues. With 2 bases removed from V and 7 bases from J, the gap between germline ends came to 9 bases. Unique molecular identifiers were added to individual cDNA molecules. One entry per CDR3 protein results from TCRdb running MiXCR on the 5' RACE reads. The repertoire has over 90,000 distinct CDR3 sequences, more than 10% of them found once; the top ten carry roughly 4.5%. Study-wide points: Comparison of clonotypes with VDJdb favored anti-spike CD8 responses while missing private and CD4 specificities.

The chain recombines TRBV7-2 with TRBJ2-1, with unresolved D. Sequencing used whole blood, obtained at baseline. This TCR was recovered from an adult who was a healthcare worker with PCR-confirmed SARS-CoV-2 infection or an uninfected control (not recorded which). CDR3 sequence reads: CASSLLAYNEQFF. For the CDR3, the DNA is TGTGCCAGCAGCTTACTGGCGTATAATGAGCAGTTCTTC.